The 8 T cell receptor beta chains below were found in one sample sequenced in a study of blood T cell repertoires in COVID-19. Clones were read by immunoSEQ multiplex PCR, and TCRdb kept only the in-frame ones, dropping some. The sample has around 94,000 clones, roughly 92% seen once; the top ten hold around 1.9%. Sequenced input: peripheral blood. These receptors all stem from a woman in her 50s with COVID-19, enrolled during active disease.

This chain links TRBV10-3 with TRBJ2-7; 12 positions agree with TRBD2. With V trimmed by 4 bases and J by 6 bases, 7 bases remained unmatched. CDR3 size: 15 residues. CDR1 is ENHRY, CDR2 SYGVKD, per germline. The chain's CDR3 is CAISASLAGGSEQYF. The CDR3 DNA is TGTGCCATCAGTGCGAGTCTAGCGGGAGGGAGCGAGCAGTACTTC.

As DNA, the CDR3 is TGTGCCAGCAGTCTCGAGGAGGGCTGGGGGACTGAAGCTTTCTTT. Protein product: CASSLEEGWGTEAFF. This chain uses TRBV7-6 with TRBJ1-1, with D perhaps matching TRBD1 (5 bases). Germline V CDR1 and CDR2: SGHVS, FNYEAQ. The CDR3 is 15 residues long. Trimming removed 6 bases from V and 5 bases from J, with 19 bases in between.

The V call is TRBV10-3, the J call TRBJ2-2, with D perhaps TRBD2 (5 bases). Germline V gene data show CDR1 as ENHRY and CDR2 as SYGVKD. The CDR3 runs 12 residues. The V gene lost 10 bases and the J gene lost 8 bases, with 14 bases spanning the gap. In DNA, the CDR3 is TGTGCCACCCAACTAGTTGAAGGGGAGCTGTTTTTT. Its translation: CATQLVEGELFF.

The V gene is TRBV7-2, the J gene TRBJ1-3; 8 nucleotides align to TRBD1. Germline CDR1 reads SGHTA; CDR2 reads FQGNSA. The V segment lost 6 bases and the J segment 4 bases; nucleotides outside the gene matches: 8. The CDR3 is made up of 15 amino acids. The CDR3 loop is CASRRTQGAGNTIYF. CDR3 bases: TGTGCCAGCAGACGGACCCAGGGGGCCGGAAACACCATATATTTT.

CDR3: CASSIRRGQYSNQPQHF. DNA for the CDR3: TGTGCCAGTAGTATACGGAGGGGCCAATATAGCAATCAGCCCCAGCATTTT. The rearrangement joins TRBV19 to TRBJ1-5; perhaps TRBD1 as D (5 bases). Germline values: CDR1 LNHDA, CDR2 SQIVND (reference sequence). This CDR3 region has 17 residues. Trimming took 2 bases from V and 0 from J, leaving 14 bases between them.

The chain has TRBV6-1 and TRBJ1-4; 8 bases are shared with TRBD1. The V segment lost 1 base and the J segment 9 bases; nucleotides outside the gene matches: 10. The CDR3 runs to 16 residues. CDR1 MNHNS and CDR2 SASEGT come from the germline V gene. The CDR3 bases are TGTGCCAGCAGTGAAGGTCTAGGACAGGGCGTTAAAAAACTGTTTTTT. Translated, it gives CASSEGLGQGVKKLFF.

This sequence joins TRBV5-4 and TRBJ2-1; 11 nucleotides agree with TRBD2. This CDR3 has 16 amino acids. The V segment lost 2 bases and the J segment 6 bases; nucleotides outside the gene matches: 7. Germline V CDR1 and CDR2: SGHNT, YYREEE (reference sequence). CDR3 coding DNA: TGTGCCAGCAGCTTACCTAGCGGGGGGTTAGGCAATGAGCAGTTCTTC. The encoded protein is CASSLPSGGLGNEQFF.

The chain has TRBV2 and TRBJ2-5; 7 nucleotides match TRBD1. The J segment lost 6 bases and the V segment lost 7 bases, leaving 8 bases of the junction unmatched. Looked up from germline, CDR1 is SNHLY and CDR2 is FYNNEI. This CDR3 region has 13 residues. The CDR3 bases are TGTGCCAGCACTACAGGGGCGGCGAAGACCCAGTACTTC. The encoded protein is CASTTGAAKTQYF. The full variable domain, rest sourced from reference TRBV2 and TRBJ2-5, is EPEVTQTPSHQVTQMGQEVILRCVPISNHLYFYWYRQILGQKVEFLVSFYNNEISEKSEIFDDQFSVERPDGSNFTLKIRSTKLEDSAMYFCASTTGAAKTQYFGPGTRLLVL.